A selection of T cell receptor beta chains follows, all from one sample in a study of vaccination and CD4 T cells after COVID-19. In TCRdb, the PCR reads were re-called with MiXCR into one record per CDR3 protein. The sample lists about 14,000 distinct CDR3 sequences; roughly 50% were seen once. What these receptors recognize is not known. The sequencing used CD4+ T cells from blood, cultured in vitro, collected before SARS-CoV-2 vaccination. All receptors derive from a human donor who had recovered from COVID-19. The CDR3 runs from the conserved cysteine through the conserved F or W. Clone size is shown for a subset of rows, as once, few, many or a class of expanded clone.

CDR3aa	j_gene	v_gene	len	abundance
CASSLPTSGVNSPLHF	TRBJ1-6	TRBV28	16	-
CASSTEGGTDTQYF	TRBJ2-3	TRBV6-4	14	-
CASQDIRKGSNQPQHF	TRBJ1-5	TRBV10-3	16	-
CASTPGTERRGTEAFF	TRBJ1-1	TRBV7-8	16	-
CSARGENTEAFF	TRBJ1-1	TRBV20-1	12	-
CASSEGGALNTGELFF	TRBJ2-2	TRBV25-1	16	-
CASSSRGAEAFF	TRBJ1-1	TRBV7-9	12	once
CASSPPSRYGYTF	TRBJ1-2	TRBV7-2	13	-
CASSPRTGQGSYNEQFF	TRBJ2-1	TRBV7-2	17	-
CASGFAGTGVQETQYF	TRBJ2-5	TRBV12-5	16	few
CATSRGQTGELFF	TRBJ2-2	TRBV15	13	few
CASSEQEAEQYF	TRBJ2-7	TRBV25-1	12	-
CSATTGSTFGYTF	TRBJ1-2	TRBV20-1	13	few
CSAGGERGRGISRGYEQYF	TRBJ2-7	TRBV20-1	19	few
CASSYLGLGYNEQFF	TRBJ2-1	TRBV6-5	15	-
CASSEEGSTSTDTQYF	TRBJ2-3	TRBV2	16	-
CASSAGTANYEQYF	TRBJ2-7	TRBV9	14	-
CASTSLNTGELFF	TRBJ2-2	TRBV27	13	few
CASSAGTGTGMHYGYTF	TRBJ1-2	TRBV7-2	17	-
CASSLVAGEDTDTQYF	TRBJ2-3	TRBV7-8	16	-
CASSRLAEETQYF	TRBJ2-5	TRBV6-4	13	-
CATSRDLGKTQYF	TRBJ2-5	TRBV15	13	few
CASSDRGKQPQHF	TRBJ1-5	TRBV6-1	13	few
CASSLSKSASLGYEQYF	TRBJ2-7	TRBV27	17	few
CVVAGGSYNEQFF	TRBJ2-1	TRBV19	13	-
CASRLGTGTYEQYF	TRBJ2-7	TRBV12-3/TRBV12-4	14	-
CASSPQTGLGGELFF	TRBJ2-2	TRBV7-3	15	-
CASSRTGGLNTEAFF	TRBJ1-1	TRBV2	15	-
CASSREAYNSPLHF	TRBJ1-6	TRBV19	14	-
CASSGKDTKSPLHF	TRBJ1-6	TRBV6-1	14	-
CASSLGSREPQHF	TRBJ1-5	TRBV12-3/TRBV12-4	13	-
CASSNMLLADTQYF	TRBJ2-3	TRBV7-8	14	-
CASSLARDRGHGYTF	TRBJ1-2	TRBV27	15	few
CASSLFAGGRGELFF	TRBJ2-2	TRBV27	15	once
CASSFFGAGRDEQYF	-	TRBV28	15	-
CASSSLVGYTF	TRBJ1-2	TRBV7-2	11	few
CASSQLTGVGETQYF	TRBJ2-5	TRBV5-8	15	-
CASSQTGAGPDTQYF	TRBJ2-3	TRBV4-3	15	-
CASSLDWLAGKQQETQYF	TRBJ2-5	TRBV7-8	18	few
CASSSRQGANYGYTF	TRBJ1-2	TRBV19	15	few
CASSLERRYSNEQFF	TRBJ2-1	TRBV7-2	15	-
CSARDLNEQFF	TRBJ2-1	TRBV20-1	11	-
CASKASNTGELFF	TRBJ2-2	TRBV27	13	-
CASSLGAGGETQYF	TRBJ2-5	TRBV7-2	14	once
CTSSQHRGYQQFF	TRBJ2-1	TRBV4-3	13	-
CASSLDRVKGGYTF	TRBJ1-2	TRBV6-2/TRBV6-3	14	-
CASSLEGRRDVGYTF	TRBJ1-2	TRBV7-2	15	few
CASRPLGTGDNSPLHF	TRBJ1-6	TRBV11-2	16	few
CSAEGQGARDNQPQHF	TRBJ1-5	TRBV20-1	16	-
CASTRRASINYGYTF	TRBJ1-2	TRBV27	15	-
CASSMRWEKETQYF	TRBJ2-5	TRBV19	14	-
CASSYEGGLVQYF	TRBJ2-7	TRBV6-5	13	-
CSARVGRGTSYEQYF	TRBJ2-7	TRBV20-1	15	-
CASSYLGTVGELFF	TRBJ2-2	TRBV6-2/TRBV6-3	14	-
CAVREINTGELFF	TRBJ2-2	TRBV28	13	-